The 27 T cell receptor beta chains presented below share a single source sample, sequenced in a study of regulatory T cells in long-lasting Graves disease. Time point defined: newly diagnosed GD, antithyroid drugs for less than 3 months. The TCR library used RNA extracted from PBMCs. Combining iRepertoire HTBI primers with Arm-PCR of CDR3 regions, the authors built TCR beta libraries. TCRdb passed the multiplex PCR reads through MiXCR, listing each CDR3 protein once. The sample contains roughly 250,000 distinct CDR3 sequences, 18% of which appear only once. The same data also went into a second study, on T cells in Graves' hyperthyroidism and ophthalmopathy.

Sequenced here: peripheral blood mononuclear cells (PBMCs), sampled at new diagnosis, from a patient treated with antithyroid drugs. The source is a woman between 25 and 40 years old with Graves disease.

Ten or more counts support this clonotype. The chain has TRBV12-5 and TRBJ1-2; TRBD1 aligns across 7 bases. The trim removed 0 bases at V and 7 bases at J, leaving 17 bases unmatched. There are 18 residues in the CDR3. Looked up from germline, CDR1 is LGHNT and CDR2 is FRNRAP. The CDR3 here is CASGLVRAGGIIAIGYTF. In nucleotides, the CDR3 is TGTGCTAGTGGTTTGGTAAGGGCAGGGGGTATCATAGCTATTGGCTACACCTTC.

This clonotype came up many times. J is TRBJ1-4 and V is TRBV7-6, with 8 bases matching TRBD1. From germline, CDR1 is SGHVS and CDR2 FNYEAQ. V was pared by 5 bases and J by 7 bases, with 3 bases of the junction left unmatched. This CDR3 comprises 13 residues. CDR3 protein: CASSKQGGEKLFF. CDR3 nucleotides: TGTGCCAGCAGCAAACAGGGGGGTGAAAAACTGTTTTTT.

This clonotype is a singleton in its sample. This CDR3 fails to terminate in the conserved phenylalanine or tryptophan, so it likely reflects a read error. This chain links TRBV6-4 with TRBJ1-2, with 7 bases identical to TRBD1. From germline, CDR1 is MRHNA and CDR2 SNTAGT. J lost 7 bases, V lost 6 bases, and 8 bases had no gene match. This CDR3 has 13 amino acids. The CDR3 reads CASRLDRAGGYTS. The CDR3 DNA is TGTGCCAGCAGACTCGACAGGGCTGGTGGCTACACCTCC.

This clonotype was picked up many times. The chain joins TRBV7-9 to TRBJ2-3; the D is unclear. Trimming left V 5 bases short and J 3 bases short, with 6 bases between. Germline V gene sequence: CDR1 SEHNR, CDR2 FQNEAQ (reference sequence). This CDR3 spans 12 amino acids. CDR3 DNA: TGTGCCAGCAGCCTAGAGACAGATACGCAGTATTTT. Its translation is CASSLETDTQYF. Complete variable domain (other parts from reference TRBV7-9 and TRBJ2-3): DTGVSQNPRHKITKRGQNVTFRCDPISEHNRLYWYRQTLGQGPEFLTYFQNEAQLEKSRLLSDRFSAERPKGSFSTLEIQRTEQGDSAMYLCASSLETDTQYFGPGTRLTVL.

This clonotype was found many times. The chain joins TRBV7-2 to TRBJ2-7; 15 positions match TRBD2. Unmatched junction bases numbered 6, after V lost 5 bases and J lost 1 base. The germline V gene has CDR1 SGHTA and CDR2 FQGNSA. CDR3 size: 17 residues. Here the CDR3 reads CASSPGLAGGRSYEQYF. The CDR3 nucleotides are TGTGCCAGCAGCCCAGGACTAGCGGGGGGGCGGTCCTACGAGCAGTACTTC.

This clonotype was counted only a few times. The chain is built from TRBV2 and TRBJ2-1; 8 bases map to TRBD2. CDR3 length: 16 residues. After removal of 2 bases from V and 1 base from J, the junction contained 4 bases not matched to a gene. From germline, CDR1 is SNHLY and CDR2 FYNNEI. CDR3 residues: CASSELGGGSYNEQFF. The CDR3 DNA sequence: TGTGCCAGCAGTGAATTGGGCGGGGGGTCCTACAATGAGCAGTTCTTC.

This clonotype has just one count. A read error may be the cause here, since a much bigger clone is one base away. This sequence joins TRBV20-1 and TRBJ2-5, with 14 bases fitting TRBD2. Germline loops: CDR1 DFQATT, CDR2 SNEGSKA (reference sequence). The CDR3 spans 15 residues. J lost 11 bases, V lost 3 bases, and 11 bases had no gene match. CDR3 loop: CSARRLAGGPSEQYF. For the CDR3, the DNA is TGCAGTGCTAGGAGACTAGCGGGGGGGCCCAGTGAGCAGTACTTC.

This clonotype was seen repeatedly, ten times or more. The chain joins TRBV4-1 to TRBJ1-2; D ambiguous. The CDR3 length is 14 residues. The germline V gene encodes CDR1 MGHRA and CDR2 YSYEKL. V lost 0 bases to trimming and J lost 6 bases, with 11 bases between them. The CDR3 nucleotides read TGCGCCAGCAGCCAAGATCGGATCGGGGATGGCTACACCTTC. It translates to CASSQDRIGDGYTF.

With respect to this clonotype: The CDR3 end shows no conserved phenylalanine or tryptophan, and so a read error is likely. Written as DNA, the CDR3 is TGTGCCAGCAGCGGAGACAGAACGATAAATTCTAGAAACACCATATATTTA. Protein product: CASSGDRTINSRNTIYL. The V gene is TRBV9, the J gene TRBJ1-3; D is possibly TRBD1 (5 bases). The CDR3 covers 17 residues. Trimming pared 3 bases from V and 5 bases from J, leaving 21 bases between. Looked up from germline, CDR1 is SGDLS and CDR2 is YYNGEE.

The chain has TRBV3-1 and TRBJ2-7; 11 positions agree with TRBD1. This CDR3 has 14 residues. The V gene's germline CDR1 is LGHDT and CDR2 YNNKEL (reference sequence). The V segment lost 5 bases and the J segment 3 bases; nucleotides outside the gene matches: 3. CDR3 coding DNA: TGTGCCAGCAGCGAAGGGACAGGGGGCTACGAGCAGTACTTC. Translation gives CASSEGTGGYEQYF.

V gene TRBV25-1 combines with J gene TRBJ1-2; D possibly corresponds to TRBD1 (6 bases). The CDR3 is 15 amino acids. The V end lost 3 bases, the J end lost 10 bases, and 21 bases lay between the germline ends. Germline CDR1 reads MGHDK; CDR2 reads SYGVNS. The CDR3 DNA is TGTGCCAGCAGTGATTTCAGGGGCACTACCCTCCTCTACACCTTC. It specifies CASSDFRGTTLLYTF.

This clonotype was detected many times. The gene calls are TRBV5-1 and TRBJ2-3; 8 nucleotides align to TRBD1. Germline V gives CDR1 SGHRS, CDR2 YFSETQ. J lost 5 bases, V lost 0 bases, and 8 bases had no gene match. The CDR3 extends over 16 amino acids. CDR3 DNA sequence: TGCGCCAGCAGCTTGGGGGGGCAGGGGGCAGGAGATACGCAGTATTTT. This encodes CASSLGGQGAGDTQYF. Full variable domain (remainder filled in from reference TRBV5-1 and TRBJ2-3): KAGVTQTPRYLIKTRGQQVTLSCSPISGHRSVSWYQQTPGQGLQFLFEYFSETQRNKGNFPGRFSGRQFSNSRSEMNVSTLELGDSALYLCASSLGGQGAGDTQYFGPGTRLTVL.

V and J are TRBV6-5 and TRBJ1-3, with D hard to call. The CDR3 extends over 15 amino acids. The V and J ends lost 4 bases and 0 bases respectively, with 10 bases between them. The germline V gene encodes CDR1 MNHEY and CDR2 SVGAGI. CDR3 DNA: TGTGCCAGCAGTTTGACGCCGAGCTCTGGAAACACCATATATTTT. As protein: CASSLTPSSGNTIYF.

This clonotype has a count of ten or more. The chain uses TRBV7-2 and TRBJ1-5, with D possibly TRBD1 on 6 matching bases. The CDR3 has 15 residues. Per the germline V gene, CDR1 is SGHTA and CDR2 is FQGNSA. V was trimmed by 2 bases and J by 5 bases, leaving 13 bases between them. Here the CDR3 reads CASSLTGSDDQPQHF. DNA of the CDR3: TGTGCCAGCAGCTTAACAGGGAGCGACGATCAGCCCCAGCATTTT.

This clonotype was observed at least ten times. V and J are TRBV5-1 and TRBJ1-3; no clear D gene. Germline values: CDR1 SGHRS, CDR2 YFSETQ. CDR3 size: 18 residues. V was shortened by 0 bases and J by 0 bases, with 16 bases between the two germline ends. The CDR3, as DNA: TGCGCCAGCAGCTTGGCTTCACCGTCCAAGCACTCTGGAAACACCATATATTTT. Amino acids: CASSLASPSKHSGNTIYF.

In its sample, this clonotype was seen many times. V gene TRBV18 combines with J gene TRBJ2-1; weak D call: TRBD2 (6 bases). CDR1 and CDR2 (germline): KGHSH, LQKENI. The CDR3 sequence is 14 residues long. The V and J ends lost 8 bases and 4 bases respectively, with 15 bases between them. The CDR3, as DNA: TGTGCCAGCAGCCCTAGTGGGGGGTACAATGAGCAGTTCTTC. It is translated as CASSPSGGYNEQFF.

The CDR3 is CASSETGVGQPQHF. The CDR3, as DNA: TGTGCCAGCAGTGAGACAGGGGTAGGTCAGCCCCAGCATTTT. The rearrangement joins TRBV6-2 or TRBV6-3 to TRBJ1-5; 8 bases align to TRBD1. The CDR3 length is 14 residues. CDR1 is MNHEY and CDR2 is SVGEGT in the germline V gene. With V trimmed by 5 bases and J by 6 bases, 6 bases remained unmatched.

This clonotype was counted at least ten times. Possible read error: a much larger clone is one base away. V gene TRBV7-9 combines with J gene TRBJ1-2, with D possibly being TRBD1 (5 bases). Germline V gene sequence: CDR1 SEHNR, CDR2 FQNEAQ (reference sequence). V gave up 5 bases and J gave up 3 bases, with 13 bases separating them. The CDR3 consists of 14 residues. The CDR3 DNA follows: TGTGCCAGCAGCCCCGCGGGACCTGACTATGGCTACACCTTC. Protein product: CASSPAGPDYGYTF.

This clonotype was picked up many times. The chain employs TRBV4-1 and TRBJ1-2, with 9 bases fitting TRBD1. CDR3 size: 16 residues. V trimming: 4 bases; J trimming: 1 base; junction bases outside the gene matches: 7. Germline-derived CDR1 and CDR2 are MGHRA and YSYEKL. This CDR3 is CASSPDRGRVNYGYTF. For the CDR3, the DNA is TGCGCCAGCAGCCCCGACAGGGGGAGGGTTAACTATGGCTACACCTTC.

This clonotype showed up just a few times. The V and J genes are TRBV25-1 and TRBJ2-7; possibly TRBD2 for D (5 bases). Per the germline V gene, CDR1 is MGHDK and CDR2 is SYGVNS. The germline V and J ends were trimmed by 3 bases and 2 bases, with 11 bases remaining between them. The CDR3 covers 14 residues. This CDR3 is CASSDDTEAYEQYF. The CDR3 DNA sequence: TGTGCCAGCAGTGACGACACGGAGGCCTACGAGCAGTACTTC.

The V call is TRBV20-1, the J call TRBJ2-3, with D unclear. Germline CDR1 is DFQATT and CDR2 is SNEGSKA (reference sequence). The ends were cut back, 0 bases at V and 2 bases at J, with 9 bases in the middle. The CDR3 spans 14 residues. In DNA form, the CDR3 reads TGCAGTGCTAGAGATAGGGTCTACACAGATACGCAGTATTTT. Amino acids: CSARDRVYTDTQYF.

This clonotype showed up many times. The J gene is TRBJ2-7, the V gene TRBV3-1; perhaps TRBD1 as D (5 bases). Germline V gene sequence: CDR1 LGHDT, CDR2 YNNKEL (reference sequence). V lost 4 bases and J lost 3, with 10 bases in between. The CDR3 contains 13 residues. CDR3 bases: TGTGCCAGCAGCCCTGGACACCTCTACGAGCAGTACTTC. It encodes CASSPGHLYEQYF.

A few counts support this clonotype. This may be a read error: a much more frequent sequence differs by one nucleotide. The V gene is TRBV3-1, the J gene TRBJ1-3, with no clear D. Trimming pared 6 bases from V and 3 bases from J, leaving 6 bases between. In germline, CDR1 is LGHDT, CDR2 YNNKEL (reference sequence). CDR3 length: 12 residues. The CDR3 coding sequence is TGTGCCAGCAGTTATGTTGGAAACACCATATATTTT. Encoded protein: CASSYVGNTIYF.

The V call is TRBV5-1, the J call TRBJ2-7; 11 bases map to TRBD1. The V gene end was trimmed by 4 bases and the J gene end by 1 base; junction bases not matched to a gene: 7. The CDR3 has 16 amino acids. Looked up from germline, CDR1 is SGHRS and CDR2 is YFSETQ. CDR3 sequence (DNA): TGCGCCAGCAGCCCGCCGGGACAGGGGGTTTCCTACGAGCAGTACTTC. This gives the protein CASSPPGQGVSYEQYF.

This clonotype was seen more than once but under ten times. The genes are TRBV5-4 and TRBJ1-2; maybe TRBD1 (6 bases). Per germline, CDR1 SGHNT and CDR2 YYREEE (reference sequence). The CDR3 has 14 amino acids. V lost 1 base and J 7 bases, leaving 14 bases between the germline ends. The CDR3 DNA is TGTGCCAGCAGCTTGCAGCGGGGGGCAATTGGCTACACCTTC. It yields the protein CASSLQRGAIGYTF.

This clonotype has ten or more counts. One junction end does not reproduce the germline sequence, and a read error may be involved. This sequence joins TRBV5-1 and TRBJ2-7; TRBD2 matches at 7 bases. This CDR3 comprises 14 residues. Per germline, CDR1 SGHRS and CDR2 YFSETQ. This CDR3 reads CASTHGEGPYEQYF. DNA of the CDR3: TGTGCCAGCACCCACGGGGAGGGGCCCTACGAGCAGTACTTC.

Ten or more counts support this clonotype. V is TRBV5-5 and J is TRBJ2-3; TRBD1 matches 7 bases. CDR1 SGHKS and CDR2 YYEKEE come from the germline V gene (reference sequence). The V and J ends lost 5 bases and 4 bases, in that order; junction bases with no gene match: 7. CDR3 size: 14 residues. This CDR3 is CASSPHRGADTQYF. The CDR3 DNA is TGTGCCAGCAGTCCCCACAGGGGCGCAGATACGCAGTATTTT.